The 27 T cell receptor beta chains given below trace back to one sample, sequenced in a study of blood T cell repertoires in COVID-19. Sequenced by immunoSEQ multiplex PCR; TCRdb stores in-frame clones only, minus some. Of 80,000 to 85,000 clones listed, around nine tenths were seen once; the top ten hold roughly 5%. Sequencing input: peripheral blood. The receptor source for this set is a woman aged 80 or older with acute or convalescent COVID-19.

The gene calls are TRBV5-4 and TRBJ2-7, with D possibly being TRBD2 (6 bases). V was cut by 4 bases and J by 4 bases, with 18 bases left in between. Germline lookup yields CDR1 SGHNT and CDR2 YYREEE (reference sequence). This CDR3 spans 15 amino acids. In DNA, the CDR3 is TGTGCCAGCAGCCCTGGTGGAGGGGAGCAGTACGAGCAGTACTTC. It encodes CASSPGGGEQYEQYF.

For the CDR3, the DNA is TGTGCCAGCAGCCCCGGGGTAGCGGGAGAGGCAGATACGCAGTATTTT. This translates into CASSPGVAGEADTQYF. The V call is TRBV11-3, the J call TRBJ2-3; 9 bases line up with TRBD2. The CDR3 runs 16 residues. Germline CDR1 and CDR2: SGHNT and YENEEA. The V segment lost 5 bases and the J segment 4 bases; nucleotides outside the gene matches: 10.

This chain uses TRBV7-3 with TRBJ2-1, with D tentatively TRBD1 (6 bases). Germline-derived CDR1 and CDR2 are SGHTA and FQGTGA. The CDR3 sequence is 15 residues long. Trimming removed 5 bases from V and 0 bases from J, with 11 bases in between. The CDR3 DNA reads as TGTGCCAGCAGCGTGGACAGTAGCTCCTACAATGAGCAGTTCTTC. Protein product: CASSVDSSSYNEQFF.

The chain carries TRBV29-1 and TRBJ1-4, with D unclear. Germline lookup yields CDR1 SQVTM and CDR2 ANQGSEA. Trimming left V 4 bases short and J 8 bases short, with 5 bases between. The CDR3 length is 10 residues. CDR3 nucleotides: TGCAGCGTTGCCGAGGAAAAACTGTTTTTT. Translating gives CSVAEEKLFF.

V usage is TRBV15 and J usage is TRBJ2-7; TRBD2 matches at 9 bases. Germline lookup yields CDR1 LNHNV and CDR2 YYDKDF (reference sequence). Trimming cost V 3 bases and J 0 bases; bases outside gene matches: 0. This CDR3 comprises 14 residues. This CDR3 is CATSSSGSSYEQYF. In DNA form, the CDR3 reads TGTGCCACCAGCAGTAGCGGGAGCTCCTACGAGCAGTACTTC.

The chain has TRBV7-9 and TRBJ2-1, with unresolved D. The CDR3 covers 15 residues. Trimming cost V 1 base and J 5 bases, with 12 bases left between them. From germline, CDR1 is SEHNR and CDR2 FQNEAQ (reference sequence). The CDR3 DNA is TGTGCCAGCAGCTTAGAAAGCGCGGTTGACAATGAGCAGTTCTTC. Its translation: CASSLESAVDNEQFF.

V and J are TRBV5-1 and TRBJ1-4, with unresolved D. V lost 3 bases and J lost 5, with 17 bases in between. The CDR3 runs 16 residues. Germline assignment: CDR1 SGHRS and CDR2 YFSETQ. CDR3 nucleotide sequence: TGCGCCAGCAGCTCTTCTAGAGGGAATTTAAATGAAAAACTGTTTTTT. Translating it yields CASSSSRGNLNEKLFF.

The chain employs TRBV19 and TRBJ1-1, with 10 bases lining up with TRBD1. The CDR3 contains 15 residues. V lost 6 bases, J lost 4 bases, and 8 bases stayed unmatched. CDR1 is LNHDA, CDR2 SQIVND, per germline (reference sequence). CDR3 region: CASRVGQGESTEAFF. The CDR3 bases are TGTGCCAGTAGGGTTGGACAGGGGGAGAGCACTGAAGCTTTCTTT.

V is TRBV19 and J is TRBJ1-4; weak D call: TRBD1 (5 bases). The CDR3 has 14 residues. The V end lost 9 bases, the J end lost 7 bases, and 18 bases lay between the germline ends. Germline-derived CDR1 and CDR2 are LNHDA and SQIVND (reference sequence). CDR3 protein: CASSPEGLREKLFF. The CDR3, as DNA: TGTGCCAGCTCCCCGGAGGGGTTACGTGAAAAACTGTTTTTT.

The rearrangement uses TRBV27 and TRBJ2-7; 7 bases agree with TRBD2. CDR1 is MNHEY, CDR2 SMNVEV, per germline (reference sequence). The CDR3 consists of 16 residues. V lost 5 bases, J lost 2 bases, and 12 bases stayed unmatched. CDR3 DNA: TGTGCCAGCAGTATCCGGGGGGATTACTCACCCTACGAGCAGTACTTC. Its translation is CASSIRGDYSPYEQYF.

The chain carries TRBV5-6 and TRBJ1-1; no definite D call. Germline CDR1 reads SGHDT; CDR2 reads YYEEEE. The CDR3 is 14 residues long. Trimming left V 0 bases short and J 3 bases short, with 9 bases between. For the CDR3, the DNA is TGTGCCAGCAGCTTGGAGCGGTTTGACACTGAAGCTTTCTTT. It codes for CASSLERFDTEAFF.

The chain couples TRBV5-6 to TRBJ2-1; the match to TRBD2 covers 11 bases. Germline V gene sequence: CDR1 SGHDT, CDR2 YYEEEE. V lost 4 bases to trimming and J lost 4 bases; unmatched junction nucleotides: 13. CDR3 length: 18 amino acids. The DNA of the CDR3 is TGTGCCAGCAGCCATGAAGCGGCTAGCGGGGGGTGGTACAATGAGCAGTTCTTC. Protein: CASSHEAASGGWYNEQFF.

Notes on this clone: A junction boundary mismatches the germline segment, possibly from a read error. The chain couples TRBV6-2 or TRBV6-3 to TRBJ2-2, with D possibly TRBD2 on 5 matching bases. Germline-derived CDR1 and CDR2 are MNHEY and SVGEGT. The CDR3 is 16 amino acids. This chain's CDR3 is CASSYPLVGNAGELFF. CDR3 DNA: TGTGCCAGCAGTTACCCTTTGGTCGGGAACGCCGGGGAGCTGTTTTTT.

The V gene is TRBV11-3, the J gene TRBJ2-1; TRBD1 aligns across 8 bases. The V gene end was trimmed by 0 bases and the J gene end by 9 bases; junction bases not matched to a gene: 10. Germline V gives CDR1 SGHNT, CDR2 YENEEA. CDR3 size: 16 residues. The CDR3 spells CASSLDVGQGLSEQFF. The CDR3 coding sequence is TGTGCCAGCAGCTTAGATGTAGGACAGGGCCTCAGTGAGCAGTTCTTC.

This clone occurred once. V and J are TRBV5-1 and TRBJ1-5, with TRBD1 matching over 12 bases. V was clipped by 4 bases and J by 3 bases; unmatched bases: 5. Germline loops: CDR1 SGHRS, CDR2 YFSETQ. The CDR3 runs to 16 residues. CDR3 amino acids: CASSGGTGGVNQPQHF. As DNA, the CDR3 is TGCGCCAGCAGCGGCGGGACAGGGGGCGTCAATCAGCCCCAGCATTTT.

Here the CDR3 reads CASSIAPSGSFYEQYF. The CDR3 nucleotides read TGTGCCAGTAGTATAGCCCCTAGCGGGTCTTTCTACGAGCAGTACTTC. This chain joins TRBV19 and TRBJ2-7, with 8 bases aligning to TRBD2. V trimming: 1 base; J trimming: 3 bases; junction bases outside the gene matches: 8. This CDR3 spans 16 amino acids. Germline CDR1 LNHDA, CDR2 SQIVND (reference sequence).

This rearrangement joins TRBV4-2 to TRBJ1-5, with TRBD1 matching over 7 bases. J gave up 5 bases and V 1 base, and 11 bases lay outside the gene matches. This CDR3 spans 17 amino acids. Germline assignment: CDR1 LGHNA and CDR2 YNFKEQ. The CDR3 DNA reads as TGTGCCAGCAGCCAAGCGGGGCAGGGGGAACGGCATCAGCCCCAGCATTTT. It yields the protein CASSQAGQGERHQPQHF.

The V and J genes are TRBV10-1 and TRBJ2-7, with a tentative D call TRBD2 (6 bases). V was shortened by 6 bases and J by 2 bases, with 14 bases between the two germline ends. Germline CDR1 is WNHNN and CDR2 is SYGVQD (reference sequence). The length of the CDR3 is 14 residues. In DNA form, the CDR3 reads TGCGCCAGCAGCCCACTGGGAGGTCCCTACGAGCAGTACTTC. Its protein product is CASSPLGGPYEQYF.

V and J are TRBV5-1 and TRBJ1-5; 7 positions agree with TRBD1. Looked up from germline, CDR1 is SGHRS and CDR2 is YFSETQ. CDR3 length: 14 residues. With 4 bases clipped from V and 7 bases from J, the junction kept 8 bases outside the gene matches. The CDR3 sequence is CASSTGDSSQPQHF. In DNA, the CDR3 is TGCGCCAGCAGCACAGGGGACAGTAGCCAGCCCCAGCATTTT.

The chain employs TRBV29-1 and TRBJ2-1; D is uncertain. The CDR3 sequence is 10 residues long. Trimming left V 3 bases short and J 10 bases short, with 7 bases between. Looked up from germline, CDR1 is SQVTM and CDR2 is ANQGSEA. CDR3 amino acids: CSVEVREQFF. CDR3 nucleotides: TGCAGCGTTGAGGTGCGGGAGCAGTTCTTC.

J is TRBJ1-2 and V is TRBV7-2; the D is unclear. Trimming stripped 0 bases from V and 6 bases from J, with 11 bases between. The CDR3 loop spans 14 amino acids. CDR1 is SGHTA, CDR2 FQGNSA, per germline. The DNA for the CDR3 is TGTGCCAGCAGCTTAGCGGGCTGGGGAGATGGCTACACCTTC. Residues: CASSLAGWGDGYTF.

The gene calls are TRBV30 and TRBJ1-2; no clear D. The CDR3 extends over 11 amino acids. Germline V gene sequence: CDR1 GTSNPN, CDR2 SVGIG (reference sequence). The V and J ends lost 4 bases and 8 bases respectively, with 11 bases between them. CDR3 sequence reads: CAWTREVGYTF. The CDR3 DNA follows: TGTGCCTGGACCCGCGAGGTGGGCTACACCTTC.

This chain uses TRBV11-2 with TRBJ2-7; unclear D gene. Between the trimmed V and J ends, which lost 6 bases and 5 bases, there was a span of 20 bases. The CDR3 is 15 amino acids. The germline V gene encodes CDR1 SGHAT and CDR2 FQNNGV. As DNA, the CDR3 is TGTGCCAGCAGACCGACTGGTGAGCTTCGCGACGAGCAGTACTTC. It translates to CASRPTGELRDEQYF. Looking up the rest from reference TRBV11-2 and TRBJ2-7 gives the full variable domain: EAGVAQSPRYKIIEKRQSVAFWCNPISGHATLYWYQQILGQGPKLLIQFQNNGVVDDSQLPKDRFSAERLKGVDSTLKIQPAKLEDSAVYLCASRPTGELRDEQYFGPGTRLTVT.

The V call is TRBV14, the J call TRBJ2-3, with 7 nucleotides matching TRBD2. Germline-derived CDR1 and CDR2 are SGHDN and FVKESK. Trimming took 5 bases from V and 0 from J; bases not matched to a gene: 8. CDR3 length: 16 residues. CDR3 in DNA: TGTGCCAGCAGCTCAGGAGCGGGGTCTAGCACAGATACGCAGTATTTT. Its protein is CASSSGAGSSTDTQYF.

This chain joins TRBV9 and TRBJ1-2; 7 nucleotides agree with TRBD1. The length of the CDR3 is 15 residues. Trimming cost V 0 bases and J 4 bases; bases outside gene matches: 6. The germline V gene encodes CDR1 SGDLS and CDR2 YYNGEE. Here the CDR3 reads CASSVGQGGGYGYTF. The CDR3 DNA follows: TGTGCCAGCAGCGTAGGACAGGGTGGGGGCTATGGCTACACCTTC.

V usage is TRBV6-4 and J usage is TRBJ2-2; perhaps TRBD1 as D (5 bases). Between the trimmed V and J ends, which lost 6 bases and 5 bases, there was a span of 19 bases. Germline CDR1 and CDR2: MRHNA and SNTAGT. The CDR3 covers 16 residues. Written as DNA, the CDR3 is TGTGCCAGCAGACCTGAAGGGCAGGGAAAAACCGGGGAGCTGTTTTTT. Protein product: CASRPEGQGKTGELFF.

The gene calls are TRBV4-1 and TRBJ1-4; D remains unclear. The CDR3 spans 15 residues. Germline assignment: CDR1 MGHRA and CDR2 YSYEKL. V lost 0 bases, J lost 10 bases, and 15 bases lay in between. CDR3 in amino acids: CASSQESRLAGKLFF. Here the CDR3 DNA reads TGCGCCAGCAGCCAAGAGTCCAGGTTAGCGGGAAAACTGTTTTTT.